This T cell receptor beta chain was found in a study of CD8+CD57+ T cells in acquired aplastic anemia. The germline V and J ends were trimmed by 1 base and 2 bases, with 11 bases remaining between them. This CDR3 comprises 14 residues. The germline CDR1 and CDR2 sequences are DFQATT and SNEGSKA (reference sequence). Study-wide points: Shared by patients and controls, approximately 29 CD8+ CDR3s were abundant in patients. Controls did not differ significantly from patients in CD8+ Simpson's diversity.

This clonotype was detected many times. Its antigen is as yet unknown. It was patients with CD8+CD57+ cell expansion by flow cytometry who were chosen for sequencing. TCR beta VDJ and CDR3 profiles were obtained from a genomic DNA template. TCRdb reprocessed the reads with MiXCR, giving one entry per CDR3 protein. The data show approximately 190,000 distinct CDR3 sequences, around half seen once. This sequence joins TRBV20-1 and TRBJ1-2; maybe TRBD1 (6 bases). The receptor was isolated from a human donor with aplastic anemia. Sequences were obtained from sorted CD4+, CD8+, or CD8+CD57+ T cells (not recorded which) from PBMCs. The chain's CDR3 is CSARGKGGNYGYTF. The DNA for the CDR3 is TGCAGTGCTAGAGGAAAGGGGGGGAACTATGGCTACACCTTC.